This T cell receptor beta chain is drawn from a study of Ad26.COV2.S vaccination and SARS-CoV-2 variants. Here immunoSEQ multiplex PCR was the method, and the copy in TCRdb shows in-frame clones only, minus some. The sample contains 350,000 to 400,000 clones, 70% to 90% of which appear only once. The treatment is: some 20 received Ad26.COV2.S at low or high dose, single or two shots; roughly five received placebo; per-sample allocation not given. The investigators took samples on day 63 after the first vaccine or placebo injection. The CDR3 extends over 14 amino acids. The ends lost 6 bases at V and 3 bases at J; junction bases unmatched: 6. The germline V gene has CDR1 SGHKS and CDR2 YYEKEE (reference sequence).

This TCR came from a person aged 18-65 years who received the Ad26.COV2.S COVID-19 vaccine or a placebo. The chain combines TRBV5-5 with TRBJ1-2; 9 bases are shared with TRBD1. The material was peripheral blood, obtained in a trial of Ad26.COV2.S vaccine versus placebo. The CDR3 DNA sequence: TGTGCCAGCAACCCGGGACAGGGAGACTATGGCTACACCTTC. This sequence encodes CASNPGQGDYGYTF.